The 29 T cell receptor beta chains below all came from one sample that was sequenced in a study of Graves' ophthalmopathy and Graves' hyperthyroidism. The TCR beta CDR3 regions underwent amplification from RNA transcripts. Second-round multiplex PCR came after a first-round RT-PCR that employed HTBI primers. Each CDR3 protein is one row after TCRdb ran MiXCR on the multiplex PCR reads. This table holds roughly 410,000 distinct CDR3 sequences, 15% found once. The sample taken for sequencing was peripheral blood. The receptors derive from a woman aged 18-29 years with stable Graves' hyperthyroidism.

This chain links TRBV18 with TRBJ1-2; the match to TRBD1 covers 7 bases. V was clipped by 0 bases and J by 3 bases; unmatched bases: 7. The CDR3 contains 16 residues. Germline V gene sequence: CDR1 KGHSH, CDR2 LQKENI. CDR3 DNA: TGTGCCAGCTCACCACCCTACAGGGGCTCCTACTATGGCTACACCTTC. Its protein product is CASSPPYRGSYYGYTF. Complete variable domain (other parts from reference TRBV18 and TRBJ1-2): NAGVMQNPRHLVRRRGQEARLRCSPMKGHSHVYWYRQLPEEGLKFMVYLQKENIIDESGMPKERFSAEFPKEGPSILRIQQVVRGDSAAYFCASSPPYRGSYYGYTFGSGTRLTVV.

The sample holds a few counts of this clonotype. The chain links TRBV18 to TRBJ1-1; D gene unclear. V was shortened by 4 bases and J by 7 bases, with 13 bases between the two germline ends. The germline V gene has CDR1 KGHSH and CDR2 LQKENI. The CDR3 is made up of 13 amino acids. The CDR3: CASSLQTEGEAFF. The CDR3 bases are TGTGCCAGCTCACTACAAACAGAGGGTGAAGCTTTCTTT.

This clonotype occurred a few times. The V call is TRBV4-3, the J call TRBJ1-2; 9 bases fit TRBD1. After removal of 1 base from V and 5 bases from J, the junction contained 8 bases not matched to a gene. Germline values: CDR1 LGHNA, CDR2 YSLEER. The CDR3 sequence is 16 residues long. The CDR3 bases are TGCGCCAGCAGCCAAGGGGTAGGGACAGGGCTATATGGCTACACCTTC. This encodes CASSQGVGTGLYGYTF.

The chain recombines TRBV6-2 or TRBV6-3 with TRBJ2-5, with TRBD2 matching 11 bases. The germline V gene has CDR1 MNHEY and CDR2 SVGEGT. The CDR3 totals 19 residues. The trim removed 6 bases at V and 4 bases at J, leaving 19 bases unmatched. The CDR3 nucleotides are TGTGCCAGCAGACCCGGCGCCATGGCTAGCGGGGGGCTACGAGAGACCCAGTACTTC. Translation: CASRPGAMASGGLRETQYF.

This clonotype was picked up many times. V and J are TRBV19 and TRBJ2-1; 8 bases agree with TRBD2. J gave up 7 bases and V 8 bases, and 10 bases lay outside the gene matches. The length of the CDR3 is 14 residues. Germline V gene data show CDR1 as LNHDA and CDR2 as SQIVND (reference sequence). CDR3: CASPPGLVGNEQFF. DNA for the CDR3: TGTGCCAGTCCGCCGGGACTAGTCGGAAATGAGCAGTTCTTC.

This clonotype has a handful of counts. The CDR3 reads CASSSRDRQTQYF. CDR3 nucleotides: TGTGCCAGCAGTTCCCGGGACAGACAGACCCAGTACTTC. V and J are TRBV6-5 and TRBJ2-5, with TRBD1 identical over 7 bases. V shed 4 bases, J shed 6 bases, and the junction held 5 bases outside the gene matches. The CDR3 has 13 amino acids. Germline V gene data show CDR1 as MNHEY and CDR2 as SVGAGI.

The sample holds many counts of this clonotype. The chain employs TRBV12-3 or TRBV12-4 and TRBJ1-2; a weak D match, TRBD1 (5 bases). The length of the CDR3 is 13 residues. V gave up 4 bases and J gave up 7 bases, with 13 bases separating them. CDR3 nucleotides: TGTGCCAGCAGTTATAAGGCCGGGGGTGGCTACACCTTC. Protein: CASSYKAGGGYTF.

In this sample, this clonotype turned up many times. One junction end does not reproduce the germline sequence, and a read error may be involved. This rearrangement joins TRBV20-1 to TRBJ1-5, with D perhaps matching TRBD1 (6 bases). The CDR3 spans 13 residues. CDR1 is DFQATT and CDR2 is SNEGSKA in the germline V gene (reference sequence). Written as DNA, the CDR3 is TGCAGTGCTAGCCAGGGGCTGAATCAGCTCCAGCATTTT. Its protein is CSASQGLNQLQHF.

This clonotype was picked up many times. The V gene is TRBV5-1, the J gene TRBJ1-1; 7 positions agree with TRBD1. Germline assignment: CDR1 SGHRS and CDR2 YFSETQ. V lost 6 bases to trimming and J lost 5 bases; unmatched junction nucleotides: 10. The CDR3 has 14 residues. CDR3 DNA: TGCGCCAGCACCCTAACAGGGGCGGGTACTGAAGCTTTCTTT. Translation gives CASTLTGAGTEAFF.

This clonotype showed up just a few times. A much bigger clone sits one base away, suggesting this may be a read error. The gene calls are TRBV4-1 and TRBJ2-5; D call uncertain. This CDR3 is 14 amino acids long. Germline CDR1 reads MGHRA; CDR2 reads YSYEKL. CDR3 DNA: TGCGCCAGCAGCCAGCCAGGCTATCAAGAGACCAAGTACTTC. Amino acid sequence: CASSQPGYQETKYF.

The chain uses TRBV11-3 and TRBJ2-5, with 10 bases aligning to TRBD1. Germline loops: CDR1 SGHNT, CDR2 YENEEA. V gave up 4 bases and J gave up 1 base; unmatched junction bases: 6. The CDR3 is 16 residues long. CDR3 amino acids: CASSSPDRGFQETQYF. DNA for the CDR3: TGTGCCAGCAGCTCGCCGGACAGGGGGTTCCAAGAGACCCAGTACTTC.

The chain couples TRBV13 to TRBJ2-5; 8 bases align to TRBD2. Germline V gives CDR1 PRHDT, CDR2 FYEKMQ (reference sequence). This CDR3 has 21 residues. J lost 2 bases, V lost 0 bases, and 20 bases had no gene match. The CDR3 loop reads CASSLGEDAGGYRGRQETQYF. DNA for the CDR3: TGTGCCAGCAGCTTAGGCGAGGACGCGGGGGGTTACCGGGGACGACAAGAGACCCAGTACTTC. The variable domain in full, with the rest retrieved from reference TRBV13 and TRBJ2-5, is AAGVIQSPRHLIKEKRETATLKCYPIPRHDTVYWYQQGPGQDPQFLISFYEKMQSDKGSIPDRFSAQQFSDYHSELNMSSLELGDSALYFCASSLGEDAGGYRGRQETQYFGPGTRLLVL.

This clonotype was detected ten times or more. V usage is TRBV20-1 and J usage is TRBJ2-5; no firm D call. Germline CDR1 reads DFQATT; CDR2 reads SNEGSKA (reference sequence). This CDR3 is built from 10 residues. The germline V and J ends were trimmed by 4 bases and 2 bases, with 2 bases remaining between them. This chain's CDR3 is CSAMQETQYF. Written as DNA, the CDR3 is TGCAGTGCTATGCAAGAGACCCAGTACTTC.

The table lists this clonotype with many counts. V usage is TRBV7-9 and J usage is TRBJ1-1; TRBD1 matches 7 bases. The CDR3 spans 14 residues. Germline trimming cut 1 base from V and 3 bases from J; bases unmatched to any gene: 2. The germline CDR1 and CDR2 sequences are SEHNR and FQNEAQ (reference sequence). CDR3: CASSLGTGDTEAFF. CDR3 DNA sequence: TGTGCCAGCAGCTTAGGCACAGGGGACACTGAAGCTTTCTTT. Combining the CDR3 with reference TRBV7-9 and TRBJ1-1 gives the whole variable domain DTGVSQNPRHKITKRGQNVTFRCDPISEHNRLYWYRQTLGQGPEFLTYFQNEAQLEKSRLLSDRFSAERPKGSFSTLEIQRTEQGDSAMYLCASSLGTGDTEAFFGQGTRLTVV.

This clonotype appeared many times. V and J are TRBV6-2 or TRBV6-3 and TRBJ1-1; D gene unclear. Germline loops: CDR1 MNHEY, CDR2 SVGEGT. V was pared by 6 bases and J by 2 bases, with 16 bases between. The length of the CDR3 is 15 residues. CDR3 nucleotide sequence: TGTGCCAGCAGCACACGAACAGTTGCCAACACTGAAGCTTTCTTT. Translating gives CASSTRTVANTEAFF.

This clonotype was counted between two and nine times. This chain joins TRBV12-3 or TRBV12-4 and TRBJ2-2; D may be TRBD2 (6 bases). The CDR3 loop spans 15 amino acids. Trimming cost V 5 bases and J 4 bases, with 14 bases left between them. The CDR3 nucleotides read TGTGCCAGCAGTCCCGGGGCGCGGGGCACCGGGGAGCTGTTTTTT. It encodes CASSPGARGTGELFF.

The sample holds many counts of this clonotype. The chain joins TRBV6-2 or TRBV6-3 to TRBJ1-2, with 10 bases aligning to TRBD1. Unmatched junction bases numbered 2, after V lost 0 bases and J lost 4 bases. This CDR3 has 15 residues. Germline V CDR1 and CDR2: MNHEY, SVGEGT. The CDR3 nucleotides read TGTGCCAGCAGTTACTCGACAGGGGGCGGCTATGGCTACACCTTC. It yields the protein CASSYSTGGGYGYTF.

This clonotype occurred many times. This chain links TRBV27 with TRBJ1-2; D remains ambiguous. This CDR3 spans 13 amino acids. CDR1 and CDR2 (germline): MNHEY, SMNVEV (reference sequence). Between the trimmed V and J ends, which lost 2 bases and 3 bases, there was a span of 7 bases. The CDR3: CASSLGVDYGYTF. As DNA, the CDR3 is TGTGCCAGCAGTTTAGGGGTAGACTATGGCTACACCTTC.

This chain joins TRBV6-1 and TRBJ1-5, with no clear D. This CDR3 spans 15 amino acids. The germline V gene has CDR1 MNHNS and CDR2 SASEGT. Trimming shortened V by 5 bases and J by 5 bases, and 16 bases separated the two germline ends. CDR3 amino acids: CASSPNWGIDQPQHF. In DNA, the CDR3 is TGTGCCAGCAGTCCCAATTGGGGTATCGATCAGCCCCAGCATTTT.

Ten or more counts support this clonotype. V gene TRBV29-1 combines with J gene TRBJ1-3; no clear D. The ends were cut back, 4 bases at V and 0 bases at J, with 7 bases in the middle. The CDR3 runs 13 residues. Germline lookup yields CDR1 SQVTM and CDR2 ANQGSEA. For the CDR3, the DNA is TGCAGCGTTGGCACCGGCTCTGGAAACACCATATATTTT. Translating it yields CSVGTGSGNTIYF.

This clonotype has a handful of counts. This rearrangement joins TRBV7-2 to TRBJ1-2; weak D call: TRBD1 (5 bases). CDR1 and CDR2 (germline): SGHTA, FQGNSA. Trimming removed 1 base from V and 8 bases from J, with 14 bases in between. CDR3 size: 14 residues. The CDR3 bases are TGTGCCAGCAGCTTAGACCACCTAGGGGTCGGCTACACCTTC. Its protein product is CASSLDHLGVGYTF.

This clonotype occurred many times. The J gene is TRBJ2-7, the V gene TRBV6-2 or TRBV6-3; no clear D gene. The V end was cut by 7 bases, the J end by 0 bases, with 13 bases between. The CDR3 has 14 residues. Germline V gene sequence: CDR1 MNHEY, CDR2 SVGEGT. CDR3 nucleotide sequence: TGTGCCAGCAAGGAGTATCCGATCTCCTACGAGCAGTACTTC. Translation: CASKEYPISYEQYF.

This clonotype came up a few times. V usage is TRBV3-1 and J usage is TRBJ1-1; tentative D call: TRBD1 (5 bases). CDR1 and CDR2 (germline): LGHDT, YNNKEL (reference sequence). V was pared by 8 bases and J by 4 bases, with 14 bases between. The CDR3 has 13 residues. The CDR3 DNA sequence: TGTGCCAGCGGGATGGGGCCTGGCACTGAAGCTTTCTTT. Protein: CASGMGPGTEAFF.

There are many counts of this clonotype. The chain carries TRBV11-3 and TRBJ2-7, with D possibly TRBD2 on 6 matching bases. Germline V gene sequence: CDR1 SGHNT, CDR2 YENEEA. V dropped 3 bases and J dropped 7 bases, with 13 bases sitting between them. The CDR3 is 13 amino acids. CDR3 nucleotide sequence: TGTGCCAGCAGCTTTAATAGGGGACTGGAGCAGTACTTC. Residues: CASSFNRGLEQYF.

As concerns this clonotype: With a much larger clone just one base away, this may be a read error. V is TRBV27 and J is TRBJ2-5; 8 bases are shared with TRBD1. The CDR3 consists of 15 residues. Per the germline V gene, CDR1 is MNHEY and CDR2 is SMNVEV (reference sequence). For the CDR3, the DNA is TGTGCCAGCAGTTTATCTCCGACAGGGGTAGAGACCAAGTACTTC. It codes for CASSLSPTGVETKYF.

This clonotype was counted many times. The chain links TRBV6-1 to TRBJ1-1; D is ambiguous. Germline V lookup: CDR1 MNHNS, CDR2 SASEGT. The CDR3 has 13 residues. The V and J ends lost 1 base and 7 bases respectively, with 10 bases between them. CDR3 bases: TGTGCCAGCAGTGAAGTTATGTATAGTGAAGCTTTCTTT. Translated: CASSEVMYSEAFF.

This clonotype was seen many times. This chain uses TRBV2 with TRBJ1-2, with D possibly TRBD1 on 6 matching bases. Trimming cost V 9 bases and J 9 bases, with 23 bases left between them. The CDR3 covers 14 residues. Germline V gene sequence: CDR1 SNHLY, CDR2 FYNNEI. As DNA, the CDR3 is TGTGCCAGTCACTACCGGGACACCCAGAGGAGCTACACCTTC. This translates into CASHYRDTQRSYTF.

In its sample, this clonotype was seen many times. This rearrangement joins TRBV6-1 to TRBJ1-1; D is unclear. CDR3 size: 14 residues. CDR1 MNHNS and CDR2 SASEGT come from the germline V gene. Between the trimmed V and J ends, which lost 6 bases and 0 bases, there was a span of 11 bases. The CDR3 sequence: CASRNSLVNTEAFF. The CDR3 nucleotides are TGTGCCAGCAGGAACTCACTAGTGAACACTGAAGCTTTCTTT.

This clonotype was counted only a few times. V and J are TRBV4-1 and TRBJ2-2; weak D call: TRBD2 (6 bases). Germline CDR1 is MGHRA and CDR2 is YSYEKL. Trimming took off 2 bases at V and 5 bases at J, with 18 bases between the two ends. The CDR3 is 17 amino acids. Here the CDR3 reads CASSQTPGLAYTGELFF. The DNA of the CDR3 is TGCGCCAGCAGCCAAACCCCGGGACTGGCATATACCGGGGAGCTGTTTTTT.